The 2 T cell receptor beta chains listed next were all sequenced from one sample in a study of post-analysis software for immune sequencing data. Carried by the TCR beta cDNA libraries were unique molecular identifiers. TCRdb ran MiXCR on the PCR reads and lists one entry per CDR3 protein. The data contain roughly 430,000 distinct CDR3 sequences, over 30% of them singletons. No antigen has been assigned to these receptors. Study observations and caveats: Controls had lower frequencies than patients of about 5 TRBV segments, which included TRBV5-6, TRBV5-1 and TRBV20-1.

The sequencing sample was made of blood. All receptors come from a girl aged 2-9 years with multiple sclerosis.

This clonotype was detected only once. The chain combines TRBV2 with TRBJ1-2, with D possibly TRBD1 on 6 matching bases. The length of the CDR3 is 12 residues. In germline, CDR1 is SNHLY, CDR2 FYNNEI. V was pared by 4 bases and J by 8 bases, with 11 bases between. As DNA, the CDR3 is TGTGCCAGCAGTGGAGGGGGATGGGGCTACACCTTC. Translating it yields CASSGGGWGYTF.

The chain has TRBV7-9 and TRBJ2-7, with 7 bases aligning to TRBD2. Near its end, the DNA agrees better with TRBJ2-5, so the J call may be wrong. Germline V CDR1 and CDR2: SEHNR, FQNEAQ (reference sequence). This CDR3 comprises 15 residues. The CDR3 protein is CASSLVAGVPETQYF. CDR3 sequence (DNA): TGTGCCAGCAGCTTAGTGGCGGGAGTCCCGGAGACCCAGTACTTC.